Here is one T cell receptor beta chain with its context. No antigen is known for it. These data belong to a study of shared clonotypes between healthy human individuals. This CDR3 has 14 residues. V lost 3 bases and J 2 bases, leaving 11 bases between the germline ends. Per germline, CDR1 KGHSH and CDR2 LQKENI. The data were produced by immunoSEQ multiplex PCR, yet TCRdb's version contains in-frame clones alone and is incomplete. The data hold about 230,000 clones, with under 80% observed a single time. Division of CD4+ cells produced a CD45RA+ naive subset and a CD45RA-negative memory subset. Study-level results: Generation of non-shared clonotypes was less probable than generation of clonotypes shared by all four donors. Measured sharing among donors was expected to vary with sequencing depth. The study generally estimated greater richness for naive than memory subsets.

The source material was memory CD4+ T cells sorted from blood. Subset specified: CD45RA-negative fraction. The chain uses TRBV18 and TRBJ2-7, with a possible D match to TRBD1 (7 bases). This TCR was recovered from a man aged 30-40 years in good health. CDR3 coding DNA: TGTGCCAGCTCACCGCGGGACAGACCCTACGAGCAGTACTTC. Amino acid sequence: CASSPRDRPYEQYF.